These 27 T cell receptor beta chains were sequenced from one sample in a study of control samples from healthy donors and cancer patients. TCRdb's copy holds only in-frame clones and misses some; the assay was immunoSEQ multiplex PCR. The sample holds 35,000 to 55,000 clones, 75% to 95% seen once. Material: PBMCs. These receptor sequences come from a woman between 35 and 50 years old with head and neck cancer.

CDR3 amino acids: CASSYPDSMNTEAFF. Written as DNA, the CDR3 is TGTGCCAGCAGTTATCCGGACAGCATGAACACTGAAGCTTTCTTT. V usage is TRBV28 and J usage is TRBJ1-1, with a tentative D call TRBD1 (6 bases). This CDR3 spans 15 amino acids. V lost 4 bases, J lost 0 bases, and 12 bases lay in between. CDR1 MDHEN and CDR2 SYDVKM come from the germline V gene. The full variable domain, in which reference TRBV28 and TRBJ1-1 provide the parts outside the CDR3, is DVKVTQSSRYLVKRTGEKVFLECVQDMDHENMFWYRQDPGLGLRLIYFSYDVKMKEKGDIPEGYSVSREKKERFSLILESASTNQTSMYLCASSYPDSMNTEAFFGQGTRLTVV.

The rearrangement links TRBV29-1 to TRBJ2-7; 7 positions agree with TRBD1. V was clipped by 3 bases and J by 4 bases; unmatched bases: 21. The CDR3 covers 18 residues. CDR1 is SQVTM and CDR2 is ANQGSEA in the germline V gene. The CDR3 loop reads CSVDPGQHCNIGPYEQYF. CDR3 in DNA: TGCAGCGTTGATCCGGGACAGCATTGTAACATAGGGCCATACGAGCAGTACTTC.

The DNA of the CDR3 is TGTGCCAGCAGCTTGGGACAGGGGTTCTATGGCTACACCTTC. This translates into CASSLGQGFYGYTF. The V gene is TRBV5-5, the J gene TRBJ1-2; 8 bases match TRBD1. V shed 0 bases and J 4 bases; nucleotides not matched to a gene: 2. The germline V gene encodes CDR1 SGHKS and CDR2 YYEKEE (reference sequence). CDR3 length equals 14 residues. Using reference TRBV5-5 and TRBJ1-2 for the parts outside the CDR3, the full variable domain is DAGVTQSPTHLIKTRGQQVTLRCSPISGHKSVSWYQQVLGQGPQFIFQYYEKEERGRGNFPDRFSARQFPNYSSELNVNALLLGDSALYLCASSLGQGFYGYTFGSGTRLTVV.

J is TRBJ1-4 and V is TRBV4-1; no clear D. Trimming cost V 2 bases and J 7 bases, with 5 bases left between them. There are 12 residues in the CDR3. Germline CDR1 MGHRA, CDR2 YSYEKL. The chain's CDR3 is CASSQRVEKLFF. The DNA of the CDR3 is TGCGCCAGCAGCCAACGGGTTGAAAAACTGTTTTTT.

J is TRBJ2-1 and V is TRBV6-1; maybe TRBD2 (6 bases). V shed 0 bases and J shed 5 bases, with 8 bases lying between them. CDR3 size: 14 residues. Germline lookup yields CDR1 MNHNS and CDR2 SASEGT. Written as DNA, the CDR3 is TGTGCCAGCAGTGAAGCGGGGGGACACAATGAGCAGTTCTTC. It codes for CASSEAGGHNEQFF.

The chain combines TRBV27 with TRBJ2-2, with TRBD2 matching over 8 bases. CDR1 is MNHEY and CDR2 is SMNVEV in the germline V gene (reference sequence). The CDR3 runs to 17 residues. The ends lost 5 bases at V and 0 bases at J; junction bases unmatched: 8. The CDR3 loop is CASSLRKTSANTGELFF. CDR3 DNA sequence: TGTGCCAGCAGTCTCAGAAAGACTAGCGCGAACACCGGGGAGCTGTTTTTT.

The gene calls are TRBV4-2 and TRBJ2-3; the match to TRBD2 covers 16 bases. Germline trimming cut 3 bases from V and 3 bases from J; bases unmatched to any gene: 0. The CDR3 has 16 residues. Per germline, CDR1 LGHNA and CDR2 YNFKEQ. CDR3 in amino acids: CASSQGLAGGTDTQYF. The CDR3 nucleotides are TGTGCCAGCAGCCAGGGACTAGCGGGAGGGACAGATACGCAGTATTTT.

J is TRBJ2-4 and V is TRBV2; D is unclear. With 6 bases removed from V and 0 bases from J, the gap between germline ends came to 12 bases. Per germline, CDR1 SNHLY and CDR2 FYNNEI. The length of the CDR3 is 15 residues. CDR3 region: CASSAVYLAKNIQYF. For the CDR3, the DNA is TGTGCCAGCAGCGCAGTATACTTAGCCAAAAACATTCAGTACTTC.

The chain uses TRBV6-5 and TRBJ2-7; unclear D gene. Trimming left V 7 bases short and J 2 bases short, with 9 bases between. There are 12 residues in the CDR3. Germline lookup yields CDR1 MNHEY and CDR2 SVGAGI. CDR3: CASITPAYEQYF. The CDR3 DNA is TGTGCCAGCATTACGCCTGCCTACGAGCAGTACTTC.

The rearrangement joins TRBV3-1 (or the pseudogene TRBV3-2) to TRBJ1-2, with 7 bases lining up with TRBD1. Germline trimming cut 3 bases from V and 4 bases from J; bases unmatched to any gene: 11. This CDR3 comprises 16 residues. From germline, CDR1 is LGHDT and CDR2 YNNKEL (reference sequence). CDR3 protein: CASSHTGTVMVYGYTF. CDR3 bases: TGTGCCAGCAGCCATACCGGGACAGTAATGGTCTATGGCTACACCTTC.

The rearrangement links TRBV27 to TRBJ2-7, with TRBD1 matching 7 bases. J lost 3 bases, V lost 3 bases, and 11 bases had no gene match. From germline, CDR1 is MNHEY and CDR2 SMNVEV (reference sequence). The CDR3 covers 16 residues. CDR3 DNA sequence: TGTGCCAGCAGTTTGAGGCTGAGGACAGGCTTCTACGAGCAGTACTTC. The encoded protein is CASSLRLRTGFYEQYF.

V is TRBV28 and J is TRBJ2-5; 7 nucleotides agree with TRBD2. Trimming took 10 bases from V and 5 from J; bases not matched to a gene: 10. CDR1 and CDR2 (germline): MDHEN, SYDVKM. The CDR3 length is 13 residues. The DNA of the CDR3 is TGTGCCACCGTAAAGCGGGGCTACGAGACCCAGTACTTC. This encodes CATVKRGYETQYF.

The chain carries TRBV3-1 (or the pseudogene TRBV3-2) and TRBJ2-3; 9 bases line up with TRBD1. Trimming at V came to 4 bases and at J to 2 bases, leaving 1 base not matched to a gene. CDR1 is LGHDT and CDR2 is YNNKEL in the germline V gene (reference sequence). This CDR3 has 14 residues. The CDR3, as DNA: TGTGCCAGCAGCCTACAGGGGGCCACAGATACGCAGTATTTT. Translated, it gives CASSLQGATDTQYF.

V is TRBV3-1 (or the pseudogene TRBV3-2) and J is TRBJ2-6; 8 positions agree with TRBD1. Looked up from germline, CDR1 is LGHDT and CDR2 is YNNKEL (reference sequence). After removal of 4 bases from V and 0 bases from J, the junction contained 8 bases not matched to a gene. The CDR3 has 18 amino acids. The CDR3 DNA reads TGTGCCAGCAGCCCCCGGACAGGGACCCTCTCTGGGGCCAACGTCCTGACTTTC. Translating it yields CASSPRTGTLSGANVLTF.

CDR3 nucleotide sequence: TGTGCCAGCAGTTTGGGGCGAGGGAGTACAGATACGCAGTATTTT. Translated, it gives CASSLGRGSTDTQYF. V gene TRBV6-5 combines with J gene TRBJ2-3; either TRBD1 or TRBD2 may supply D (5 bases each). The CDR3 has 15 amino acids. Trimming cost V 4 bases and J 3 bases, with 14 bases left between them. Germline assignment: CDR1 MNHEY and CDR2 SVGAGI.

The J gene is TRBJ1-1, the V gene TRBV30; 7 bases map to TRBD1. V trimming: 7 bases; J trimming: 0 bases; junction bases outside the gene matches: 2. Germline loops: CDR1 GTSNPN, CDR2 SVGIG (reference sequence). The CDR3 is 12 amino acids. CDR3 sequence reads: CALGQMNTEAFF. CDR3 in DNA: TGTGCCTTGGGACAGATGAACACTGAAGCTTTCTTT.

The gene calls are TRBV5-1 and TRBJ1-1; D perhaps matches TRBD1 (5 bases). This CDR3 comprises 13 residues. Trimming removed 4 bases at V and 5 bases at J, with 12 bases between. Germline-derived CDR1 and CDR2 are SGHRS and YFSETQ. The CDR3 DNA sequence: TGCGCCAGCAGCCGGGAGGGGTCTACTGAAGCTTTCTTT. Translating gives CASSREGSTEAFF.

The gene calls are TRBV5-6 and TRBJ1-1; D uncertain. This CDR3 comprises 14 residues. CDR1 and CDR2 from the germline V gene are SGHDT and YYEEEE. The ends were cut back, 0 bases at V and 5 bases at J, with 11 bases in the middle. CDR3 region: CASSLGQRVTEAFF. Written as DNA, the CDR3 is TGTGCCAGCAGCTTGGGGCAGAGGGTTACTGAAGCTTTCTTT.

The V gene is TRBV13, the J gene TRBJ2-2, with D maybe TRBD2 (6 bases). The CDR3 is 15 residues long. V was pared by 0 bases and J by 2 bases, with 7 bases between. In germline, CDR1 is PRHDT, CDR2 FYEKMQ (reference sequence). CDR3 loop: CASSLGLANTGELFF. The CDR3 bases are TGTGCCAGCAGCTTAGGACTAGCTAACACCGGGGAGCTGTTTTTT.

This rearrangement joins TRBV5-4 to TRBJ1-4, with 9 bases lining up with TRBD1. Germline-derived CDR1 and CDR2 are SGHNT and YYREEE (reference sequence). CDR3 length: 14 residues. With V trimmed by 4 bases and J by 6 bases, 4 bases remained unmatched. The CDR3 reads CASSLQGADEKLFF. The CDR3, as DNA: TGTGCCAGCAGCCTACAGGGGGCAGATGAAAAACTGTTTTTT. The entire variable domain, with the rest obtained from reference TRBV5-4 and TRBJ1-4, is as follows: ETGVTQSPTHLIKTRGQQVTLRCSSQSGHNTVSWYQQALGQGPQFIFQYYREEENGRGNFPPRFSGLQFPNYSSELNVNALELDDSALYLCASSLQGADEKLFFGSGTQLSVL.

The genes are TRBV30 and TRBJ1-5, with D tentatively TRBD1 (5 bases). Per germline, CDR1 GTSNPN and CDR2 SVGIG (reference sequence). CDR3 length: 14 amino acids. V lost 3 bases, J lost 2 bases, and 11 bases lay in between. The CDR3 DNA reads TGTGCCTGGAGCCTTGGGGGGGGCAATCAGCCCCAGCATTTT. Encoded protein: CAWSLGGGNQPQHF.

The CDR3 spells CASNHRGRDPHEQYF. The CDR3 DNA sequence: TGTGCCAGCAACCACAGGGGCCGCGATCCCCACGAGCAGTACTTC. This chain uses TRBV6-5 with TRBJ2-7; 7 bases map to TRBD1. With V trimmed by 7 bases and J by 5 bases, 14 bases remained unmatched. Germline loops: CDR1 MNHEY, CDR2 SVGAGI. CDR3 length: 15 residues.

This rearrangement joins TRBV6-5 to TRBJ2-7, with D perhaps TRBD1 or TRBD2 (5 bases each). This CDR3 is built from 14 residues. Germline CDR1 is MNHEY and CDR2 is SVGAGI. Trimming left V 6 bases short and J 7 bases short, with 19 bases between. The CDR3 reads CASRDQGTLGEQYF. DNA of the CDR3: TGTGCCAGCAGGGATCAAGGGACCCTGGGGGAGCAGTACTTC.

The gene calls are TRBV19 and TRBJ2-3, with 11 bases lining up with TRBD2. The J segment lost 3 bases and the V segment lost 2 bases, leaving 16 bases of the junction unmatched. Germline CDR1 and CDR2: LNHDA and SQIVND (reference sequence). This CDR3 has 20 amino acids. Here the CDR3 reads CASSIWALGSGGAGTDTQYF. CDR3 sequence (DNA): TGTGCCAGTAGTATATGGGCTTTGGGTAGCGGGGGGGCCGGGACAGATACGCAGTATTTT.

The chain links TRBV9 to TRBJ2-1; TRBD2 matches 8 bases. The ends lost 3 bases at V and 8 bases at J; junction bases unmatched: 16. Per the germline V gene, CDR1 is SGDLS and CDR2 is YYNGEE. The CDR3 sequence is 17 residues long. In nucleotides, the CDR3 is TGTGCCAGCAGCGCCAGAGGGGCTAGCGGGTTCAAAGATGAGCAGTTCTTC. Translating it yields CASSARGASGFKDEQFF. The variable domain in full, with the rest retrieved from reference TRBV9 and TRBJ2-1, is DSGVTQTPKHLITATGQRVTLRCSPRSGDLSVYWYQQSLDQGLQFLIQYYNGEERAKGNILERFSAQQFPDLHSELNLSSLELGDSALYFCASSARGASGFKDEQFFGPGTRLTVL.

The CDR3 region is CASSYRRGHTEAFF. CDR3 coding DNA: TGTGCCAGCAGTTACCGTCGCGGCCACACTGAAGCTTTCTTT. The chain has TRBV6-2 or TRBV6-3 and TRBJ1-1; no reliable D call. Trimming took off 2 bases at V and 3 bases at J, with 10 bases between the two ends. CDR3 length: 14 amino acids. CDR1 and CDR2 (germline): MNHEY, SVGEGT.

The rearrangement uses TRBV19 and TRBJ2-6; D tentatively reads TRBD1 or TRBD2 (5 bases each). The germline CDR1 and CDR2 sequences are LNHDA and SQIVND (reference sequence). There are 16 residues in the CDR3. Trimming removed 9 bases from V and 0 bases from J, with 15 bases in between. The chain's CDR3 is CASRQGAYSGANVLTF. In DNA form, the CDR3 reads TGTGCCAGCAGGCAGGGAGCCTACTCTGGGGCCAACGTCCTGACTTTC.